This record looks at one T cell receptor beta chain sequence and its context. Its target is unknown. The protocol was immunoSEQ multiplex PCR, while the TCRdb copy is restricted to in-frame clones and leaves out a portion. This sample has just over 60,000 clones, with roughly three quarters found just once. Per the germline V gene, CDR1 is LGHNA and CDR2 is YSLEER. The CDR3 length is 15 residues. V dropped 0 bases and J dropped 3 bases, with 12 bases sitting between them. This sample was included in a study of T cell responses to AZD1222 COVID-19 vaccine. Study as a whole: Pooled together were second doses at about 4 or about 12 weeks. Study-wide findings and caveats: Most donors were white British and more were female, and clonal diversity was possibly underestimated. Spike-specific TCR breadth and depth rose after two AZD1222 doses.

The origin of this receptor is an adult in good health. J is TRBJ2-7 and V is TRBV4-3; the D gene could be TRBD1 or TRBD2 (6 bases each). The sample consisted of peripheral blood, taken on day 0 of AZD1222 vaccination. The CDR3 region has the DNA TGCGCCAGCAGCCAAGATAGGGGGGCTATCTACGAGCAGTACTTC. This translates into CASSQDRGAIYEQYF.